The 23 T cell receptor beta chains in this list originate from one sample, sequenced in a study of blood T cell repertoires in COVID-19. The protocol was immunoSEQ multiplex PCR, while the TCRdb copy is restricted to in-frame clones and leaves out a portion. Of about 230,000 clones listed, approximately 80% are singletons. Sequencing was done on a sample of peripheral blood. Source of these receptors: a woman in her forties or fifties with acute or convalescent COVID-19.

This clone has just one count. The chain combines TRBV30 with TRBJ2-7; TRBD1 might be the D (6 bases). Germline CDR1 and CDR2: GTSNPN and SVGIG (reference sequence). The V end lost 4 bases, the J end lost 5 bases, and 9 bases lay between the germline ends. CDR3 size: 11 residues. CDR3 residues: CAWTQGHEQYF. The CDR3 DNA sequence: TGTGCCTGGACACAGGGACACGAGCAGTACTTC.

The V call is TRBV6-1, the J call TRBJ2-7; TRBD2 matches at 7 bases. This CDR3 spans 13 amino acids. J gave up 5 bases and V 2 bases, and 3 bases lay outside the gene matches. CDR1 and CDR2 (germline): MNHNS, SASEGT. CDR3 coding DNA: TGTGCCAGCAGTGAATTGGGGAGGGACGAGCAGTACTTC. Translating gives CASSELGRDEQYF.

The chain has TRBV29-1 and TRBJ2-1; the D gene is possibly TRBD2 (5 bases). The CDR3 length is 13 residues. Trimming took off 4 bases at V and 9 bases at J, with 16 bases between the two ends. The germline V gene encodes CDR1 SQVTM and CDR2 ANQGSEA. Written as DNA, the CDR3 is TGCAGCGTTGGGCCCTCCGGGGTCGGTGAGCAGTTCTTC. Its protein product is CSVGPSGVGEQFF.

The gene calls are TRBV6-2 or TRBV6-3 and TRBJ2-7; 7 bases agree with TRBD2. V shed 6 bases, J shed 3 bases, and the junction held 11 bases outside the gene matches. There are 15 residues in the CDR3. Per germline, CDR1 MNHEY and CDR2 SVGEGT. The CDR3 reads CASRYITPGGYEQYF. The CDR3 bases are TGTGCCAGCAGGTACATCACACCGGGGGGCTACGAGCAGTACTTC.

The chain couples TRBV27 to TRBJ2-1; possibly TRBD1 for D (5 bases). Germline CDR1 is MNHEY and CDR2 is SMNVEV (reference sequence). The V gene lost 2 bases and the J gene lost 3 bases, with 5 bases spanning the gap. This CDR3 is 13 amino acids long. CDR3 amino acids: CASSLQGYNEQFF. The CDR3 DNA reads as TGTGCCAGCAGTTTACAGGGCTACAATGAGCAGTTCTTC.

CDR3 nucleotides: TGTGCCAGTAGTCGCGCTGCAACTAATGAAAAACTGTTTTTT. Translating it yields CASSRAATNEKLFF. The chain couples TRBV19 to TRBJ1-4; D is unclear. Trimming removed 5 bases at V and 0 bases at J, with 7 bases between. This CDR3 is built from 14 residues. From germline, CDR1 is LNHDA and CDR2 SQIVND (reference sequence).

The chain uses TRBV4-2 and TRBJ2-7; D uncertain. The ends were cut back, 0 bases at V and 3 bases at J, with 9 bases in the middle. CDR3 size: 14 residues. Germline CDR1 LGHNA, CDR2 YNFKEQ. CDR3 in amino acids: CASSQEVVGYEQYF. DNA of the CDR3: TGTGCCAGCAGCCAAGAGGTAGTTGGCTACGAGCAGTACTTC.

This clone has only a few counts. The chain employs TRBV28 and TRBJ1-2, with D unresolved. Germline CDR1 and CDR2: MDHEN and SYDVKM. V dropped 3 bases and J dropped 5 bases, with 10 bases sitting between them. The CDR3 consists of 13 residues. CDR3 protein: CASSFALTYGYTF. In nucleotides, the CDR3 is TGTGCCAGCAGTTTCGCCCTTACTTATGGCTACACCTTC.

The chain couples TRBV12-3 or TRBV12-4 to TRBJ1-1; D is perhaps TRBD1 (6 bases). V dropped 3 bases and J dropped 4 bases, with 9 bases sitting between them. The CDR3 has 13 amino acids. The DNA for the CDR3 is TGTGCCAGCAGTTTTACAGGGACCACTGAAGCTTTCTTT. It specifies CASSFTGTTEAFF.

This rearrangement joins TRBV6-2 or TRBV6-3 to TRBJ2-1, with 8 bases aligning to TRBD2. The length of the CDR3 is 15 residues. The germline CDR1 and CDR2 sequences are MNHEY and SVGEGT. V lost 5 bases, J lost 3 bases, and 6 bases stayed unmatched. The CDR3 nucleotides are TGTGCCAGCAGTGACACTAGCGGTAACTACAATGAGCAGTTCTTC. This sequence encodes CASSDTSGNYNEQFF.

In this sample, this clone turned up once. The CDR3 DNA reads TGTGCCAGCAGCCGGGACAACCACCAAGAGACCCAGTACTTC. The encoded protein is CASSRDNHQETQYF. The chain has TRBV5-5 and TRBJ2-5; possible D gene TRBD1, 6 bases. Per germline, CDR1 SGHKS and CDR2 YYEKEE (reference sequence). The CDR3 runs 14 residues. V gave up 4 bases and J gave up 0 bases, with 10 bases separating them.

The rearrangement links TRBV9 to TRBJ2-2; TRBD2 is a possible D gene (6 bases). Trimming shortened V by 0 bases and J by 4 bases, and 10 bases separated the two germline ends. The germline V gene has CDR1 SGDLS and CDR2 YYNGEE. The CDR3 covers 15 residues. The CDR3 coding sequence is TGTGCCAGCAGCGTAGACGGGAGATTCACCGGGGAGCTGTTTTTT. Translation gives CASSVDGRFTGELFF.

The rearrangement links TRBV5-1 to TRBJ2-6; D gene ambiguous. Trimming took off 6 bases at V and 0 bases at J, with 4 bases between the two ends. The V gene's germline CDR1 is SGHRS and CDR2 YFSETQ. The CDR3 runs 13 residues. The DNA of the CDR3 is TGCGCCAGCAAATACTCTGGGGCCAACGTCCTGACTTTC. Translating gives CASKYSGANVLTF.

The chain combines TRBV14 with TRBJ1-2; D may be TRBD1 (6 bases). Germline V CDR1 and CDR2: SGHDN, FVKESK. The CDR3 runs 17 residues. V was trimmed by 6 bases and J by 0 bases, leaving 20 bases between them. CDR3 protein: CASSKNSGQTANYGYTF. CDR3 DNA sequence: TGTGCCAGCAGTAAGAACTCCGGACAGACAGCTAACTATGGCTACACCTTC.

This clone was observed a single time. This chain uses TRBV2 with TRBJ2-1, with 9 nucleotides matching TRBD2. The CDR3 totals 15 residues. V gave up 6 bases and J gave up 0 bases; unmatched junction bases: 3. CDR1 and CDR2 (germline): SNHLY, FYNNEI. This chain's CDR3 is CASRTSGLSYNEQFF. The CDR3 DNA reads TGTGCCAGCAGGACTAGCGGCCTCTCCTACAATGAGCAGTTCTTC.

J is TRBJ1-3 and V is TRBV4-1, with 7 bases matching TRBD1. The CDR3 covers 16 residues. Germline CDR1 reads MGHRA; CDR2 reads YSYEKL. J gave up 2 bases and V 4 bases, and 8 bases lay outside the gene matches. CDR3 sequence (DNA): TGCGCCAGCAGCCTTACGGACCAGGGGGCTGGAAACACCATATATTTT. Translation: CASSLTDQGAGNTIYF.

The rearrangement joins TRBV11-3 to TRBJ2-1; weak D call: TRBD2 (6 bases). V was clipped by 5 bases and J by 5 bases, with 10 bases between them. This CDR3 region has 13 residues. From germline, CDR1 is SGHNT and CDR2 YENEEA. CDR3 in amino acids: CASSPSSDNEQFF. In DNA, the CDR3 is TGTGCCAGCAGCCCGTCTAGCGACAATGAGCAGTTCTTC.

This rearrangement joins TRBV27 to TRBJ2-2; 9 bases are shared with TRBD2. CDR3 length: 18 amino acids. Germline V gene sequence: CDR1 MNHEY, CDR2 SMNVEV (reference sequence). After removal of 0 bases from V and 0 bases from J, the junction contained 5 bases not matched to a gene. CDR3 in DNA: TGTGCCAGCAGTTTATCGGGAGCGGGAGGTTCGAACACCGGGGAGCTGTTTTTT. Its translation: CASSLSGAGGSNTGELFF.

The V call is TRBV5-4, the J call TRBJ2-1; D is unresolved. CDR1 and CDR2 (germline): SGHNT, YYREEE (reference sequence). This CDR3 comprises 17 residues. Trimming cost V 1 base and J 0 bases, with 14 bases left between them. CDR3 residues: CASSLLTAPSSYNEQFF. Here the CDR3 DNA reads TGTGCCAGCAGCTTGTTAACAGCACCGAGCTCCTACAATGAGCAGTTCTTC.

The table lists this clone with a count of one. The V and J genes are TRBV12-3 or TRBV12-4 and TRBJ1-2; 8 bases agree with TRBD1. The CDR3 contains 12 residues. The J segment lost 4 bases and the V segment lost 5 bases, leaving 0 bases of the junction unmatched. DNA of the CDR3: TGTGCCAGCAGTACAGGGGGCTATGGCTACACCTTC. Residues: CASSTGGYGYTF.

This chain's CDR3 is CASSPGAGVRDTQYF. The DNA of the CDR3 is TGTGCCAGCTCACCAGGTGCGGGAGTTAGAGATACGCAGTATTTT. The chain couples TRBV18 to TRBJ2-3, with 7 bases that match TRBD2. This CDR3 has 15 residues. J gave up 5 bases and V 2 bases, and 7 bases lay outside the gene matches. Germline CDR1 and CDR2: KGHSH and LQKENI.

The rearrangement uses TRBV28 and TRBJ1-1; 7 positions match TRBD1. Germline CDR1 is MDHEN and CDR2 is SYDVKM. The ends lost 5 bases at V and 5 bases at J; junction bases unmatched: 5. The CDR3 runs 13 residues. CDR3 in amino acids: CASSKQTGTEAFF. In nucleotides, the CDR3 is TGTGCCAGCAGTAAACAGACAGGGACTGAAGCTTTCTTT.

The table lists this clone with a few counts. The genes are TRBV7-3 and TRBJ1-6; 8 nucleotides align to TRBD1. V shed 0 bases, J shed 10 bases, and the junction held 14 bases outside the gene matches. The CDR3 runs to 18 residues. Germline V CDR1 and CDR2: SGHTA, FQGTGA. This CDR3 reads CASSLTDTRDRLYSPLHF. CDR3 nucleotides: TGTGCCAGCAGCTTAACCGATACACGGGACAGGCTGTACTCACCCCTCCACTTT.